The 28 T cell receptor beta chains in this list originate from one sample, sequenced in a study of cytomegalovirus exposure and HLA in healthy donors. The PCR made use of 60 Vbeta and 13 Jbeta primers. Assay: immunoSEQ multiplex PCR; the TCRdb copy retains only in-frame clones and omits some. Of tens of thousands of clones listed, roughly two thirds were seen once; the top ten hold 2.3%. The specimen was PBMCs. The receptors shown here come from a human donor in good health.

The chain employs TRBV5-6 and TRBJ1-5; D perhaps matches TRBD1 (5 bases). CDR3 length: 16 amino acids. Trimming shortened V by 0 bases and J by 4 bases, and 14 bases separated the two germline ends. Germline CDR1 is SGHDT and CDR2 is YYEEEE. The DNA of the CDR3 is TGTGCCAGCAGCTTGGCCGGCAGGGCGACTAATCAGCCCCAGCATTTT. Protein: CASSLAGRATNQPQHF.

The chain carries TRBV19 and TRBJ2-5; D may be TRBD1 (5 bases). The closer fit of TRBJ2-7 to the DNA end suggests the J call may be wrong. CDR3 length: 14 amino acids. Germline CDR1 reads LNHDA; CDR2 reads SQIVND (reference sequence). CDR3 sequence: CASSIGRGGYEQYF. The CDR3 region has the DNA TGTGCCAGTAGTATAGGTAGGGGCGGCTACGAGCAGTACTTC.

This clone was seen a few times. V is TRBV30 and J is TRBJ1-2, with 7 bases fitting TRBD1. CDR3 length equals 16 residues. Losses at the gene ends were 7 bases for V and 4 bases for J; bases not matched to a gene: 18. The germline V gene encodes CDR1 GTSNPN and CDR2 SVGIG (reference sequence). The CDR3 protein is CASLRDSLVRGYGYTF. CDR3 bases: TGTGCCTCCCTCCGGGACAGCCTTGTTCGGGGCTATGGCTACACCTTC.

This clone was observed a single time. The CDR3 nucleotides are TGCGCCAGCAGCCAAGTCGGGGGACTAGCGGGGGACAAAACAGATACGCAGTATTTT. It translates to CASSQVGGLAGDKTDTQYF. This sequence joins TRBV4-3 and TRBJ2-3; 14 nucleotides agree with TRBD2. Germline V lookup: CDR1 LGHNA, CDR2 YSLEER. The J segment lost 3 bases and the V segment lost 1 base, leaving 9 bases of the junction unmatched. The CDR3 loop spans 19 amino acids.

This clone was seen only a few times. The CDR3 region has the DNA TGTGCCAGCTCACCACTGAACGGGGGGGCCGCGAACACCGGGGAGCTGTTTTTT. Encoded protein: CASSPLNGGAANTGELFF. V and J are TRBV18 and TRBJ2-2; 8 bases line up with TRBD2. V lost 1 base and J lost 0; bases outside the gene matches: 7. This CDR3 is 18 amino acids long. Per the germline V gene, CDR1 is KGHSH and CDR2 is LQKENI.

The chain is built from TRBV18 and TRBJ2-5, with 9 nucleotides matching TRBD2. This CDR3 is 16 amino acids long. Looked up from germline, CDR1 is KGHSH and CDR2 is LQKENI. J gave up 5 bases and V 0 bases, and 7 bases lay outside the gene matches. The CDR3 sequence: CASSPPGGGARETQYF. For the CDR3, the DNA is TGTGCCAGCTCACCACCGGGCGGGGGGGCACGTGAGACCCAGTACTTC.

The rearrangement links TRBV19 to TRBJ2-5, with a weak D call TRBD1 (6 bases). The CDR3 sequence is 14 residues long. V lost 5 bases to trimming and J lost 3 bases, with 13 bases between them. The germline CDR1 and CDR2 sequences are LNHDA and SQIVND (reference sequence). CDR3: CASSVQGQKETQYF. CDR3 nucleotides: TGTGCCAGTAGTGTACAGGGTCAAAAAGAGACCCAGTACTTC.

V is TRBV4-2 and J is TRBJ2-1; TRBD2 aligns across 8 bases. Per germline, CDR1 LGHNA and CDR2 YNFKEQ. There are 17 residues in the CDR3. J lost 0 bases, V lost 0 bases, and 4 bases had no gene match. CDR3 in amino acids: CASSQEASGSSYNEQFF. Here the CDR3 DNA reads TGTGCCAGCAGCCAAGAAGCGAGCGGGAGCTCCTACAATGAGCAGTTCTTC.

This clone occurred a few times. This chain joins TRBV27 and TRBJ2-7; 9 positions match TRBD2. This CDR3 has 15 residues. Germline CDR1 MNHEY, CDR2 SMNVEV (reference sequence). Germline trimming cut 2 bases from V and 4 bases from J; bases unmatched to any gene: 6. The CDR3 here is CASSLGLAGRYEQYF. CDR3 DNA sequence: TGTGCCAGCAGTTTAGGCCTAGCGGGGAGGTACGAGCAGTACTTC.

V usage is TRBV7-9 and J usage is TRBJ1-1; possibly TRBD1 for D (6 bases). Germline V gene lookup returns CDR1 SEHNR and CDR2 FQNEAQ (reference sequence). V shed 7 bases and J shed 4 bases, with 13 bases lying between them. This CDR3 has 13 amino acids. The chain's CDR3 is CASTRQGSTEAFF. The CDR3 DNA reads as TGTGCCAGCACTCGTCAGGGGAGCACTGAAGCTTTCTTT.

This sequence joins TRBV19 and TRBJ2-1, with 9 positions matching TRBD2. Germline assignment: CDR1 LNHDA and CDR2 SQIVND (reference sequence). CDR3 size: 15 residues. Trimming removed 6 bases from V and 4 bases from J; junction bases left unmatched: 7. The CDR3, as DNA: TGTGCCAGTAGGGGCCAGAGCGGGGGGTACAATGAGCAGTTCTTC. As protein: CASRGQSGGYNEQFF.

The V call is TRBV6-1, the J call TRBJ1-4, with a weak D call TRBD1 (6 bases). This CDR3 has 16 residues. Germline V CDR1 and CDR2: MNHNS, SASEGT. V lost 4 bases to trimming and J lost 7 bases, with 19 bases between them. CDR3 bases: TGTGCCAGCAGTGGCGGCATACGGGACACTCTTGAAAAACTGTTTTTT. This translates into CASSGGIRDTLEKLFF.

This clone was counted a few times. The chain carries TRBV4-3 and TRBJ2-3; the match to TRBD1 covers 7 bases. V was pared by 3 bases and J by 1 base, with 4 bases of the junction left unmatched. Germline CDR1 LGHNA, CDR2 YSLEER. The CDR3 has 15 amino acids. CDR3: CASSQGQPGTDTQYF. The CDR3 DNA sequence: TGCGCCAGCAGCCAGGGACAGCCCGGCACAGATACGCAGTATTTT.

This chain connects TRBV7-3 to TRBJ2-2; 12 nucleotides line up with TRBD2. Germline trimming cut 0 bases from V and 6 bases from J; bases unmatched to any gene: 11. Germline-derived CDR1 and CDR2 are SGHTA and FQGTGA. The length of the CDR3 is 19 residues. CDR3 amino acids: CASSLTTPGLAGKAGELFF. CDR3 nucleotides: TGTGCCAGCAGCTTAACTACCCCCGGACTAGCGGGGAAGGCCGGGGAGCTGTTTTTT.

CDR3 amino acids: CASSSWTGESSYNSPLHF. The CDR3 coding sequence is TGTGCCAGTAGTTCCTGGACAGGCGAGAGCTCCTATAATTCACCCCTCCACTTT. The chain carries TRBV19 and TRBJ1-6; 7 bases align to TRBD1. The V gene end was trimmed by 5 bases and the J gene end by 0 bases; junction bases not matched to a gene: 10. The V gene's germline CDR1 is LNHDA and CDR2 SQIVND (reference sequence). CDR3 length equals 18 residues. Full variable domain (missing parts from reference TRBV19 and TRBJ1-6): DGGITQSPKYLFRKEGQNVTLSCEQNLNHDAMYWYRQDPGQGLRLIYYSQIVNDFQKGDIAEGYSVSREKKESFPLTVTSAQKNPTAFYLCASSSWTGESSYNSPLHFGNGTRLTVT.

The rearrangement uses TRBV2 and TRBJ1-3; 7 bases match TRBD1. Germline CDR1 is SNHLY and CDR2 is FYNNEI. V lost 6 bases, J lost 5 bases, and 4 bases stayed unmatched. This CDR3 is 13 amino acids long. The DNA of the CDR3 is TGTGCCAGCAGCCTGACAGGGCGAAACACCATATATTTT. Translated, it gives CASSLTGRNTIYF.

This chain joins TRBV5-1 and TRBJ2-1; TRBD2 is a possible D gene (6 bases). This CDR3 has 15 amino acids. The ends were cut back, 4 bases at V and 0 bases at J, with 11 bases in the middle. The V gene's germline CDR1 is SGHRS and CDR2 YFSETQ. CDR3 sequence reads: CASSLLASSYNEQFF. The CDR3 DNA follows: TGCGCCAGCAGCCTTCTAGCGAGCTCCTACAATGAGCAGTTCTTC.

In DNA form, the CDR3 reads TGTGCCAGCAGCCAAGATCATCGGAGCTACGAGCAGTACTTC. As protein: CASSQDHRSYEQYF. The gene calls are TRBV4-2 and TRBJ2-7; D remains unclear. CDR3 length: 14 amino acids. Trimming cost V 0 bases and J 3 bases, with 9 bases left between them. Germline lookup yields CDR1 LGHNA and CDR2 YNFKEQ.

The V and J genes are TRBV7-9 and TRBJ1-3; D is perhaps TRBD1 (6 bases). Trimming removed 4 bases from V and 4 bases from J, with 11 bases in between. The CDR3 has 14 residues. Germline loops: CDR1 SEHNR, CDR2 FQNEAQ (reference sequence). CDR3: CASSYNRVGNTIYF. In DNA, the CDR3 is TGTGCCAGCAGCTATAACAGGGTCGGAAACACCATATATTTT.

The gene calls are TRBV6-1 and TRBJ1-1; unclear D gene. The V and J ends lost 5 bases and 9 bases respectively, with 16 bases between them. Per germline, CDR1 MNHNS and CDR2 SASEGT. The CDR3 extends over 13 amino acids. CDR3 DNA sequence: TGTGCCAGCAGTAGTGGAGCCGGGTTAAAAGCTTTCTTT. Translation: CASSSGAGLKAFF.

This rearrangement joins TRBV7-9 to TRBJ2-5; the match to TRBD1 covers 8 bases. The CDR3 sequence is 16 residues long. V gave up 4 bases and J gave up 5 bases; unmatched junction bases: 12. The germline V gene encodes CDR1 SEHNR and CDR2 FQNEAQ (reference sequence). The CDR3 here is CASSSGTGGYGETQYF. The CDR3 DNA is TGTGCCAGCAGCTCCGGGACAGGAGGGTACGGGGAGACCCAGTACTTC.

Notes on this clone: At one of its ends the junction is not consistent with the germline gene, which may arise from a read error. The rearrangement joins TRBV18 to TRBJ2-7, with D possibly being TRBD1 (5 bases). From germline, CDR1 is KGHSH and CDR2 LQKENI. The CDR3 is made up of 12 amino acids. For the CDR3, the DNA is TGTGCCAGCCCACCGACAGTTTACGAGCAGTACTTC. It specifies CASPPTVYEQYF. The variable domain in full, completed from reference TRBV18 and TRBJ2-7, reads NAGVMQNPRHLVRRRGQEARLRCSPMKGHSHVYWYRQLPEEGLKFMVYLQKENIIDESGMPKERFSAEFPKEGPSILRIQQVVRGDSAAYFCASPPTVYEQYFGPGTRLTVT.

CDR3 bases: TGTGCCTGGAGTCGGGGGGGATTCACGGGCGAGCAGTACTTC. Amino acid sequence: CAWSRGGFTGEQYF. The chain links TRBV30 to TRBJ2-7; 8 nucleotides match TRBD2. Unmatched junction bases numbered 9, after V lost 2 bases and J lost 6 bases. Germline-derived CDR1 and CDR2 are GTSNPN and SVGIG (reference sequence). The CDR3 covers 14 residues.

V gene TRBV29-1 combines with J gene TRBJ1-1, with a weak D call TRBD1 (6 bases). The CDR3 has 13 residues. Germline V gives CDR1 SQVTM, CDR2 ANQGSEA. Trimming removed 4 bases from V and 4 bases from J, with 13 bases in between. The chain's CDR3 is CSVGVGAGTEAFF. The CDR3 nucleotides read TGCAGCGTTGGGGTGGGGGCTGGCACTGAAGCTTTCTTT.

The chain couples TRBV9 to TRBJ2-3; D gene unclear. The CDR3 is made up of 12 amino acids. Trimming left V 1 base short and J 6 bases short, with 6 bases between. Germline assignment: CDR1 SGDLS and CDR2 YYNGEE. CDR3 nucleotides: TGTGCCAGCAGCGTAATGAGTGATACGCAGTATTTT. Translated, it gives CASSVMSDTQYF.

V is TRBV6-6 and J is TRBJ2-5; 10 nucleotides align to TRBD2. The ends lost 2 bases at V and 6 bases at J; junction bases unmatched: 9. Per germline, CDR1 MNHNY and CDR2 SVGAGI (reference sequence). The CDR3 has 16 amino acids. The CDR3 here is CASSYAQRGGAKTQYF. For the CDR3, the DNA is TGTGCCAGCAGTTACGCCCAGCGGGGGGGCGCAAAGACCCAGTACTTC.

The chain links TRBV2 to TRBJ2-2; TRBD1 is a possible D gene (5 bases). The CDR3 spans 13 residues. Deletions cut 6 bases from V and 4 bases from J, with 9 bases between. CDR1 and CDR2 (germline): SNHLY, FYNNEI. The CDR3 region has the DNA TGTGCCAGCAGCCAAAGGGGCACCGGGGAGCTGTTTTTT. Its protein is CASSQRGTGELFF.

V and J are TRBV7-2 and TRBJ2-1; D is possibly TRBD2 (6 bases). This CDR3 has 15 amino acids. Trimming shortened V by 3 bases and J by 1 base, and 10 bases separated the two germline ends. The germline V gene has CDR1 SGHTA and CDR2 FQGNSA. The CDR3 bases are TGTGCCAGCAGCTTCCGGGGGAGTTCCTACAATGAGCAGTTCTTC. It is translated as CASSFRGSSYNEQFF.